Presented here are 26 T cell receptor beta chains from one specimen sequenced in a study of OX40 agonist ivuxolimab in advanced cancers. Clones were sequenced by immunoSEQ multiplex PCR, and TCRdb holds only the in-frame ones, with some missing. Among 75,000 to 100,000 clones listed, roughly nine tenths were seen once. The specimen was CD4+ or CD8+ T cells sorted from blood, collected in a trial of the OX40 agonist ivuxolimab. The receptors come from an adult with an advanced solid tumor such as melanoma, head and neck, liver or kidney cancer.

The chain is built from TRBV7-9 and TRBJ2-7, with D possibly TRBD2 on 6 matching bases. The V gene lost 7 bases and the J gene lost 6 bases, with 13 bases spanning the gap. There are 12 residues in the CDR3. The V gene's germline CDR1 is SEHNR and CDR2 FQNEAQ (reference sequence). The DNA for the CDR3 is TGTGCCAGCAATCGGGACTCCGGCGAGCAGTACTTC. It codes for CASNRDSGEQYF. Together with reference TRBV7-9 and TRBJ2-7, the CDR3 gives the full variable domain: DTGVSQNPRHKITKRGQNVTFRCDPISEHNRLYWYRQTLGQGPEFLTYFQNEAQLEKSRLLSDRFSAERPKGSFSTLEIQRTEQGDSAMYLCASNRDSGEQYFGPGTRLTVT.

V usage is TRBV28 and J usage is TRBJ1-2, with unresolved D. Germline V CDR1 and CDR2: MDHEN, SYDVKM. With 5 bases removed from V and 5 bases from J, the gap between germline ends came to 15 bases. The CDR3 sequence is 14 residues long. For the CDR3, the DNA is TGTGCCAGCAGTCCGAGAAGGGCGCTTTATGGCTACACCTTC. It yields the protein CASSPRRALYGYTF.

The chain links TRBV5-4 to TRBJ1-5, with D unclear. V lost 1 base to trimming and J lost 0 bases, with 14 bases between them. The CDR3 loop spans 17 amino acids. Germline-derived CDR1 and CDR2 are SGHNT and YYREEE (reference sequence). CDR3 protein: CASSLNHSRVSNQPQHF. CDR3 coding DNA: TGTGCCAGCAGCTTGAACCATTCAAGAGTTAGCAATCAGCCCCAGCATTTT.

This chain connects TRBV28 to TRBJ2-5; D possibly matches TRBD1 or TRBD2 (7 bases each). Per germline, CDR1 MDHEN and CDR2 SYDVKM. There are 16 residues in the CDR3. Between the trimmed V and J ends, which lost 4 bases and 5 bases, there was a span of 20 bases. CDR3 nucleotide sequence: TGTGCCAGCAGTTCCGGGAGGACAGGACGGTGGGAGACCCAGTACTTC. Encoded protein: CASSSGRTGRWETQYF.

This rearrangement joins TRBV28 to TRBJ2-5, with 9 bases aligning to TRBD1. V lost 6 bases and J lost 5; bases outside the gene matches: 4. Germline values: CDR1 MDHEN, CDR2 SYDVKM. CDR3 length: 13 residues. CDR3 region: CASSRQGGETQYF. DNA of the CDR3: TGTGCCAGCAGCCGACAGGGGGGGGAGACCCAGTACTTC.

The V gene is TRBV25-1, the J gene TRBJ1-2; D is unresolved. The germline V gene encodes CDR1 MGHDK and CDR2 SYGVNS. V lost 3 bases to trimming and J lost 4 bases, with 6 bases between them. The CDR3 is 12 residues long. CDR3 nucleotide sequence: TGTGCCAGCAGTGATGTATTCTATGGCTACACCTTC. It is translated as CASSDVFYGYTF.

The chain couples TRBV6-1 to TRBJ1-6, with a possible D match to TRBD1 (5 bases). V lost 1 base to trimming and J lost 0 bases, with 7 bases between them. This CDR3 spans 16 amino acids. The germline CDR1 and CDR2 sequences are MNHNS and SASEGT. The CDR3 sequence is CASSEEGRSYNSPLHF. DNA of the CDR3: TGTGCCAGCAGTGAAGAGGGGCGCTCCTATAATTCACCCCTCCACTTT.

This chain joins TRBV7-6 and TRBJ2-5; TRBD1 matches at 11 bases. The germline gives CDR1 SGHVS, CDR2 FNYEAQ. The CDR3 has 16 amino acids. V lost 4 bases and J lost 1; bases outside the gene matches: 5. CDR3 coding DNA: TGTGCCAGCAGCTCCGGGACAGGGGGAGTCCAAGAGACCCAGTACTTC. It yields the protein CASSSGTGGVQETQYF.

This chain connects TRBV5-4 to TRBJ2-5; TRBD1 aligns across 7 bases. Germline trimming cut 5 bases from V and 1 base from J; bases unmatched to any gene: 5. Germline V CDR1 and CDR2: SGHNT, YYREEE (reference sequence). This CDR3 has 14 residues. The CDR3 sequence is CASRRQGTQETQYF. The CDR3 nucleotides are TGTGCCAGCAGACGACAGGGTACCCAAGAGACCCAGTACTTC. Filled out from reference TRBV5-4 and TRBJ2-5, the complete variable domain reads ETGVTQSPTHLIKTRGQQVTLRCSSQSGHNTVSWYQQALGQGPQFIFQYYREEENGRGNFPPRFSGLQFPNYSSELNVNALELDDSALYLCASRRQGTQETQYFGPGTRLLVL.

This clone was observed a handful of times. CDR3 bases: TGTGCCAGCAGTGAAAGATACGAGCAGTACTTC. Amino acids: CASSERYEQYF. V and J are TRBV2 and TRBJ2-7; D remains ambiguous. CDR3 length: 11 amino acids. V dropped 2 bases and J dropped 4 bases, with 3 bases sitting between them. From germline, CDR1 is SNHLY and CDR2 FYNNEI.

The chain recombines TRBV2 with TRBJ2-1, with 8 bases lining up with TRBD1. Germline CDR1 SNHLY, CDR2 FYNNEI. V lost 4 bases, J lost 9 bases, and 14 bases stayed unmatched. This CDR3 is 16 amino acids long. CDR3 nucleotide sequence: TGTGCCAGCAGTGTCCAGGGGGCGCTCGGATTAGGTGAGCAGTTCTTC. Protein sequence: CASSVQGALGLGEQFF.

This sequence joins TRBV2 and TRBJ1-2; no clear D gene. The V end lost 7 bases, the J end lost 0 bases, and 9 bases lay between the germline ends. This CDR3 is 13 amino acids long. Per germline, CDR1 SNHLY and CDR2 FYNNEI. The CDR3 protein is CASNLDTNYGYTF. The CDR3 DNA follows: TGTGCCAGCAACCTTGACACTAACTATGGCTACACCTTC.

The V and J genes are TRBV15 and TRBJ1-5; D remains unclear. The CDR3 is made up of 15 amino acids. Per the germline V gene, CDR1 is LNHNV and CDR2 is YYDKDF (reference sequence). V lost 1 base to trimming and J lost 6 bases, with 13 bases between them. The CDR3 region is CATSRVVGSGQPQHF. DNA for the CDR3: TGTGCCACCAGCAGAGTCGTGGGCAGTGGTCAGCCCCAGCATTTT.

The genes are TRBV12-1 and TRBJ1-5. TRBV12-1 is described as a pseudogene. The CDR3 covers 17 residues. The CDR3 reads CASSLSPPKTSNQPQHF. CDR3 sequence (DNA): TGTGCCAGCAGCTTGAGTCCCCCAAAGACGAGCAATCAGCCCCAGCATTTT.

The chain combines TRBV2 with TRBJ2-5; perhaps TRBD1 as D (6 bases). Per the germline V gene, CDR1 is SNHLY and CDR2 is FYNNEI. The CDR3 consists of 16 residues. Trimming took off 6 bases at V and 4 bases at J, with 21 bases between the two ends. CDR3 in DNA: TGTGCCAGCAGGTCACTTCCGGGACAAAATTCAGAGACCCAGTACTTC. Its protein is CASRSLPGQNSETQYF.

The chain links TRBV11-2 to TRBJ2-2; a weak D match, TRBD2 (5 bases). The V gene's germline CDR1 is SGHAT and CDR2 FQNNGV. The CDR3 covers 15 residues. Trimming removed 1 base at V and 4 bases at J, with 10 bases between. For the CDR3, the DNA is TGTGCCAGCAGCTTAGCCGAGCGGCTCACCGGGGAGCTGTTTTTT. Translated, it gives CASSLAERLTGELFF.

This clone was picked up one time. The chain employs TRBV9 and TRBJ1-4; D is undetermined. Per the germline V gene, CDR1 is SGDLS and CDR2 is YYNGEE. The CDR3 runs to 14 residues. Trimming cost V 3 bases and J 1 base, with 7 bases left between them. CDR3 amino acids: CASSAVGTNEKLFF. In DNA form, the CDR3 reads TGTGCCAGCAGCGCAGTGGGAACTAATGAAAAACTGTTTTTT.

The chain combines TRBV28 with TRBJ2-7; D remains ambiguous. Germline V gives CDR1 MDHEN, CDR2 SYDVKM. The CDR3 runs to 11 residues. The V gene lost 5 bases and the J gene lost 7 bases, with 9 bases spanning the gap. Here the CDR3 DNA reads TGTGCCAGCAGTCAGTGGATGGAGCAGTACTTC. Translation gives CASSQWMEQYF.

This rearrangement joins TRBV11-1 to TRBJ2-5; the match to TRBD1 covers 8 bases. Germline loops: CDR1 SGHAT, CDR2 FQDESV (reference sequence). The CDR3 totals 17 residues. Unmatched junction bases numbered 12, after V lost 1 base and J lost 5 bases. CDR3 nucleotide sequence: TGTGCCAGCAGCTTAGGCACAGACAGGGGCGCAGGGGAGACCCAGTACTTC. It encodes CASSLGTDRGAGETQYF.

This clone came up a few times. This rearrangement joins TRBV7-9 to TRBJ1-2, with D tentatively TRBD1 (6 bases). V lost 5 bases to trimming and J lost 7 bases, with 17 bases between them. The CDR3 is 14 amino acids. The germline V gene encodes CDR1 SEHNR and CDR2 FQNEAQ (reference sequence). CDR3: CASSKVQGWGGYTF. The CDR3 DNA is TGTGCCAGCAGCAAAGTGCAGGGGTGGGGTGGCTACACCTTC.

V and J are TRBV4-3 and TRBJ2-1, with 9 nucleotides matching TRBD2. The CDR3 has 14 residues. The V gene's germline CDR1 is LGHNA and CDR2 YSLEER. Germline trimming cut 1 base from V and 12 bases from J; bases unmatched to any gene: 7. CDR3 loop: CASSQGGSGSRQFF. The CDR3, as DNA: TGCGCCAGCAGCCAAGGAGGTAGCGGGAGTAGGCAGTTCTTC.

The gene calls are TRBV5-1 and TRBJ2-3; 8 nucleotides align to TRBD2. After removal of 4 bases from V and 4 bases from J, the junction contained 8 bases not matched to a gene. The CDR3 is 15 residues long. Germline V gene sequence: CDR1 SGHRS, CDR2 YFSETQ. The CDR3 sequence: CASSPSSGGADTQYF. The CDR3 nucleotides are TGCGCCAGCAGCCCGAGCTCGGGGGGGGCAGATACGCAGTATTTT.

Only one count was recorded for this clone. The V and J genes are TRBV5-4 and TRBJ2-6; tentatively, D is TRBD1 or TRBD2 (5 bases each). Germline loops: CDR1 SGHNT, CDR2 YYREEE (reference sequence). The CDR3 sequence is 20 residues long. The V end lost 4 bases, the J end lost 0 bases, and 23 bases lay between the germline ends. This CDR3 is CASSGGSGQRPLSGANVLTF. For the CDR3, the DNA is TGTGCCAGCAGCGGCGGGTCGGGGCAGAGGCCCCTCTCTGGGGCCAACGTCCTGACTTTC.

This chain joins TRBV5-1 and TRBJ2-5; 8 nucleotides align to TRBD1. The CDR3 runs 15 residues. Germline CDR1 is SGHRS and CDR2 is YFSETQ. V shed 4 bases and J 4 bases; nucleotides not matched to a gene: 9. The CDR3, as DNA: TGCGCCAGCAGCCGGGGCCAGGGGGCATTAGAGACCCAGTACTTC. It is translated as CASSRGQGALETQYF.

This clone was observed a single time. The chain employs TRBV4-1 and TRBJ2-2; D not resolved. The CDR3 covers 15 residues. The germline V and J ends were trimmed by 3 bases and 0 bases, with 8 bases remaining between them. Germline values: CDR1 MGHRA, CDR2 YSYEKL. CDR3 residues: CASSQGRTNTGELFF. In DNA, the CDR3 is TGCGCCAGCAGCCAGGGCAGGACGAACACCGGGGAGCTGTTTTTT.

The rearrangement uses TRBV7-6 and TRBJ2-1; 7 nucleotides align to TRBD2. Germline values: CDR1 SGHVS, CDR2 FNYEAQ. V shed 0 bases, J shed 7 bases, and the junction held 9 bases outside the gene matches. The CDR3 extends over 16 amino acids. The CDR3 DNA reads as TGTGCCAGCAGCTTAGCGGCGGGAGACATCGCGAATGAGCAGTTCTTC. It codes for CASSLAAGDIANEQFF. The whole variable domain, remainder taken from reference TRBV7-6 and TRBJ2-1, is GAGVSQSPRYKVTKRGQDVALRCDPISGHVSLYWYRQALGQGPEFLTYFNYEAQQDKSGLPNDRFSAERPEGSISTLTIQRTEQRDSAMYRCASSLAAGDIANEQFFGPGTRLTVL.